This paragraph covers one T cell receptor (beta chain) sequence. Its specificity is not known. Other DNA sequences of this sample code for an identical CDR3. This specimen belongs to a study of cytomegalovirus exposure and HLA in healthy donors. The donors gave bone marrow, and they were healthy. General study results and limits: Most TCR sequences were rare, but some public TCRs occurred in many donors.

Germline lookup yields CDR1 SGHRS and CDR2 YFSETQ. The CDR3 is 13 amino acids. The V and J ends lost 0 bases and 4 bases respectively, with 7 bases between them. The PCR had 60 Vbeta and 13 Jbeta primers. The method was immunoSEQ multiplex PCR; TCRdb's version includes in-frame clones alone and lacks a portion of them. The profile shows some 190,000 clones, 80% of them singletons. What was sequenced was PBMCs. The V call is TRBV5-1, the J call TRBJ2-5; TRBD1 is a possible D gene (5 bases). This TCR came from a young woman in good health and CMV-seronegative. The CDR3: CASSLEGRETQYF. The CDR3, as DNA: TGCGCCAGCAGCTTGGAGGGGCGAGAGACCCAGTACTTC.